The 20 T cell receptor beta chains below come from one sample, sequenced in a study of T cells after yellow fever vaccination (dated by TCRdb to between 2018 and 2021). The receptor library was made with 5' RACE. These reads were obtained on an Illumina NovaSeq 6000. The public reads were quality trimmed at Q25 with fastp and then assembled into clones with MiXCR by TCRdb, keeping productive beta chains. Rows are unified per CDR3 protein, each entry keeping the most common DNA and genes. The sample profile shows 310,000 or so distinct CDR3 sequences; roughly 4% of them were found once. The ten largest make up about 20% of the sample. The treatment or condition label, read with the paper, signifies: live attenuated yellow fever vaccine strain. Sequenced material: PBMCs, taken on the day of the yellow fever booster vaccination. The receptors here all came from a man aged 18-30 years who received the YFV17D yellow fever vaccine.

This clonotype was counted a few times. The chain carries TRBV7-9 and TRBJ1-1; D ambiguous. The V gene's germline CDR1 is SEHNR and CDR2 FQNEAQ (reference sequence). This CDR3 region has 12 residues. V shed 5 bases and J shed 9 bases, with 13 bases lying between them. In nucleotides, the CDR3 is TGTGCCAGCAGCCACGGCATCATGAAAGCTTTCTTT. Protein product: CASSHGIMKAFF.

The table lists this clonotype with many counts. The chain combines TRBV20-1 with TRBJ2-1; 7 nucleotides align to TRBD1. The CDR3 loop spans 14 amino acids. V dropped 7 bases and J dropped 0; count of bases not matched to a gene: 6. Germline CDR1 DFQATT, CDR2 SNEGSKA (reference sequence). DNA of the CDR3: TGCAGTGTAACGACAGGGAGCTCCTACAATGAGCAGTTCTTC. Translated: CSVTTGSSYNEQFF.

This clonotype showed up many times. The rearrangement uses TRBV29-1 and TRBJ2-5; 9 bases are shared with TRBD1. CDR1 is SQVTM, CDR2 ANQGSEA, per germline. The J segment lost 5 bases and the V segment lost 0 bases, leaving 4 bases of the junction unmatched. This CDR3 contains 14 residues. In nucleotides, the CDR3 is TGCAGCGTTGAAGATTGGGGACAGGGTGAGACCCAGTACTTC. This translates into CSVEDWGQGETQYF.

This chain uses TRBV5-1 with TRBJ1-2; D is undetermined. The ends were cut back, 0 bases at V and 6 bases at J, with 12 bases in the middle. Germline V gene lookup returns CDR1 SGHRS and CDR2 YFSETQ. The CDR3 totals 14 residues. The CDR3 DNA is TGCGCCAGCAGCTTGGTTGGACTCGAGAATGGCTACACCTTC. This gives the protein CASSLVGLENGYTF.

This clonotype was recorded at least ten times. The chain couples TRBV5-5 to TRBJ2-6; 9 bases are shared with TRBD1. This CDR3 comprises 19 residues. Germline trimming cut 4 bases from V and 1 base from J; bases unmatched to any gene: 12. Looked up from germline, CDR1 is SGHKS and CDR2 is YYEKEE (reference sequence). Written as DNA, the CDR3 is TGTGCCAGCAGCCAACCTCCGGGACAGGGAACTTCTGGGGCCAACGTCCTGACTTTC. Translated: CASSQPPGQGTSGANVLTF.

The sample holds a few counts of this clonotype. The chain is built from TRBV30 and TRBJ2-3, with D unresolved. Germline CDR1 reads GTSNPN; CDR2 reads SVGIG (reference sequence). Trimming took off 1 base at V and 3 bases at J, with 8 bases between the two ends. The CDR3 sequence is 13 residues long. The CDR3, as DNA: TGTGCCTGGAGTGGGTCCGGTACAGATACGCAGTATTTT. Translation: CAWSGSGTDTQYF.

This clonotype was found a few times. The CDR3 is CASSLSPPDTQYF. In DNA, the CDR3 is TGTGCCAGCAGCTTAAGCCCCCCAGATACGCAGTATTTT. The chain uses TRBV7-7 and TRBJ2-3, with D unresolved. The CDR3 has 13 residues. Germline values: CDR1 SSHAT, CDR2 FNYEAQ (reference sequence). Trimming took off 2 bases at V and 4 bases at J, with 7 bases between the two ends.

The chain has TRBV5-1 and TRBJ2-5, with 11 bases matching TRBD2. The trim removed 3 bases at V and 3 bases at J, leaving 4 bases unmatched. CDR3 length equals 15 residues. In germline, CDR1 is SGHRS, CDR2 YFSETQ. In nucleotides, the CDR3 is TGCGCCAGCAGCTGGCAGGGACTAGCGGAAGAGACCCAGTACTTC. Its protein product is CASSWQGLAEETQYF.

This clonotype was seen many times. The chain employs TRBV6-2 or TRBV6-3 and TRBJ2-3; D is uncertain. This CDR3 is built from 13 residues. The V and J ends lost 4 bases and 0 bases respectively, with 5 bases between them. Germline loops: CDR1 MNHEY, CDR2 SVGEGT. The CDR3 DNA is TGTGCCAGCAGTTCCAAAAGCACAGATACGCAGTATTTT. Protein product: CASSSKSTDTQYF.

This clonotype has at least ten counts. This chain uses TRBV6-5 with TRBJ2-5; D ambiguous. This CDR3 comprises 15 residues. The germline CDR1 and CDR2 sequences are MNHEY and SVGAGI. The V and J ends lost 2 bases and 5 bases respectively, with 15 bases between them. CDR3 sequence reads: CASSYGRMVGETQYF. In DNA form, the CDR3 reads TGTGCCAGCAGTTACGGCAGGATGGTTGGGGAGACCCAGTACTTC.

This clonotype was counted only a few times. V is TRBV7-2 and J is TRBJ2-7, with TRBD1 identical over 10 bases. V lost 2 bases, J lost 2 bases, and 3 bases stayed unmatched. In germline, CDR1 is SGHTA, CDR2 FQGNSA. The CDR3 has 15 amino acids. The CDR3 is CASSLTGTGAYEQYV. The CDR3 DNA follows: TGTGCCAGCAGCTTAACCGGGACAGGGGCCTACGAGCAGTACGTC.

The DNA for the CDR3 is TGCAGTGCTAGAGGTGGGACAAGTGGGGCCAACGTCCTGACTTTC. This codes for CSARGGTSGANVLTF. The chain recombines TRBV20-1 with TRBJ2-6; D possibly corresponds to TRBD1 (6 bases). The V end was cut by 1 base, the J end by 3 bases, with 10 bases between. From germline, CDR1 is DFQATT and CDR2 SNEGSKA (reference sequence). The CDR3 spans 15 residues.

This clonotype was detected a few times. The J gene is TRBJ2-6, the V gene TRBV12-3 or TRBV12-4; unclear D gene. V was trimmed by 6 bases and J by 1 base, leaving 7 bases between them. CDR3 size: 14 residues. The CDR3 here is CASRLGSGANVLTF. The CDR3 DNA reads as TGTGCCAGCAGGTTGGGGTCTGGGGCCAACGTCCTGACTTTC.

This clonotype was counted ten times or more. This sequence joins TRBV5-1 and TRBJ2-7; D unresolved. CDR3 length equals 13 residues. The germline V gene encodes CDR1 SGHRS and CDR2 YFSETQ. V was shortened by 4 bases and J by 3 bases, with 11 bases between the two germline ends. This chain's CDR3 is CASSRMGNYEQYF. CDR3 coding DNA: TGCGCCAGCAGCCGTATGGGCAACTACGAGCAGTACTTC.

This clonotype has ten or more counts. The chain carries TRBV3-1 and TRBJ2-2, with D maybe TRBD1 (5 bases). CDR1 is LGHDT, CDR2 YNNKEL, per germline (reference sequence). Trimming stripped 2 bases from V and 4 bases from J, with 11 bases between. The CDR3 extends over 15 amino acids. CDR3 sequence reads: CASSQKGATTGELFF. The CDR3 nucleotides are TGTGCCAGCAGCCAAAAAGGGGCGACCACCGGGGAGCTGTTTTTT. Based on the CDR3 plus reference TRBV3-1 and TRBJ2-2, the full variable domain is DTAVSQTPKYLVTQMGNDKSIKCEQNLGHDTMYWYKQDSKKFLKIMFSYNNKELIINETVPNRFSPKSPDKAHLNLHINSLELGDSAVYFCASSQKGATTGELFFGEGSRLTVL.

In its sample, this clonotype was seen many times. The chain uses TRBV6-1 and TRBJ2-3; D perhaps matches TRBD2 (7 bases). The CDR3 extends over 14 amino acids. Germline V gene lookup returns CDR1 MNHNS and CDR2 SASEGT. Trimming left V 2 bases short and J 4 bases short, with 10 bases between. The CDR3 DNA is TGTGCCAGCAGTGAACGGGGGGCCCCAGATACGCAGTATTTT. Translated: CASSERGAPDTQYF.

This clonotype was counted a few times. This chain links TRBV9 with TRBJ1-2, with D uncertain. With 6 bases removed from V and 4 bases from J, the gap between germline ends came to 13 bases. This CDR3 has 13 residues. The germline CDR1 and CDR2 sequences are SGDLS and YYNGEE. CDR3: CASTSTAVYGYTF. The CDR3 region has the DNA TGTGCCAGCACCTCTACTGCGGTCTATGGCTACACCTTC.

The CDR3 sequence: CSAENRDSYTFEAFF. In nucleotides, the CDR3 is TGCAGTGCAGAGAACCGGGACAGCTATACATTTGAAGCTTTCTTT. V usage is TRBV20-1 and J usage is TRBJ1-1, with 7 bases that match TRBD1. The V segment lost 6 bases and the J segment 7 bases; nucleotides outside the gene matches: 17. The CDR3 sequence is 15 residues long. Germline lookup yields CDR1 DFQATT and CDR2 SNEGSKA (reference sequence).

In this sample, this clonotype turned up a few times. The chain has TRBV27 and TRBJ1-4; D might be TRBD1 (6 bases). Between the trimmed V and J ends, which lost 8 bases and 7 bases, there was a span of 26 bases. CDR3 length equals 17 residues. Germline V lookup: CDR1 MNHEY, CDR2 SMNVEV (reference sequence). CDR3 amino acids: CASQRGTERRWGEKLFF. The CDR3 nucleotides are TGTGCCAGCCAAAGGGGGACCGAACGAAGGTGGGGTGAAAAACTGTTTTTT.

V is TRBV5-6 and J is TRBJ2-5, with D possibly TRBD2 on 5 matching bases. Germline CDR1 and CDR2: SGHDT and YYEEEE. V shed 2 bases and J shed 5 bases, with 10 bases lying between them. This CDR3 has 13 amino acids. The chain's CDR3 is CASSFSGIETQYF. As DNA, the CDR3 is TGTGCCAGCAGCTTTTCGGGGATCGAGACCCAGTACTTC. Full variable domain (remainder filled in from reference TRBV5-6 and TRBJ2-5): DAGVTQSPTHLIKTRGQQVTLRCSPKSGHDTVSWYQQALGQGPQFIFQYYEEEERQRGNFPDRFSGHQFPNYSSELNVNALLLGDSALYLCASSFSGIETQYFGPGTRLLVL.